The 14 T cell receptor beta chains presented below share a single source sample, sequenced in a study of beta chain features in type 1 diabetes. Expressed TCRB transcripts were sequenced because the entire RNA isolate underwent reverse transcription. Clones were read by immunoSEQ multiplex PCR, and TCRdb kept only the in-frame ones, dropping some. The sample has just over 450,000 clones, 30% seen once; the top ten hold around 0.065%. Sequencing was done on a sample of naive CD4+ T cells from blood. These receptors were collected from a man between 18 and 35 years old in good health.

The rearrangement uses TRBV5-1 and TRBJ2-7; a weak D match, TRBD1 (5 bases). This CDR3 has 14 residues. V was shortened by 0 bases and J by 2 bases, with 9 bases between the two germline ends. The V gene's germline CDR1 is SGHRS and CDR2 YFSETQ. The CDR3 here is CASSLVQGTYEQYF. As DNA, the CDR3 is TGCGCCAGCAGCTTGGTTCAGGGCACCTACGAGCAGTACTTC.

This clone has more than one count but fewer than ten. This chain connects TRBV10-3 to TRBJ2-3; D perhaps matches TRBD1 (6 bases). V lost 6 bases and J 2 bases, leaving 6 bases between the germline ends. CDR1 is ENHRY and CDR2 is SYGVKD in the germline V gene. The CDR3 is 12 residues long. CDR3 in amino acids: CAIRGATDTQYF. The CDR3 nucleotides read TGTGCCATCAGGGGGGCCACAGATACGCAGTATTTT.

The chain is built from TRBV7-9 and TRBJ2-5; 9 positions match TRBD1. Gene TRBJ2-7 matches the end of the DNA better, so the J call may be wrong. The CDR3 runs 15 residues. Germline CDR1 reads SEHNR; CDR2 reads FQNEAQ (reference sequence). CDR3 amino acids: CASSATGTGHYEQYF. In DNA, the CDR3 is TGTGCCAGCAGCGCAACCGGGACAGGGCACTACGAGCAGTACTTC.

The chain links TRBV25-1 to TRBJ2-2, with 8 bases lining up with TRBD1. The length of the CDR3 is 15 residues. V lost 2 bases, J lost 3 bases, and 2 bases stayed unmatched. The germline CDR1 and CDR2 sequences are MGHDK and SYGVNS. The CDR3 is CASSEMTGDTGELFF. In DNA, the CDR3 is TGTGCCAGCAGTGAAATGACAGGGGACACCGGGGAGCTGTTTTTT. The whole variable domain, remainder taken from reference TRBV25-1 and TRBJ2-2, is EADIYQTPRYLVIGTGKKITLECSQTMGHDKMYWYQQDPGMELHLIHYSYGVNSTEKGDLSSESTVSRIRTEHFPLTLESARPSHTSQYLCASSEMTGDTGELFFGEGSRLTVL.

The chain uses TRBV28 and TRBJ2-5; 14 nucleotides align to TRBD2. Trimming at V came to 6 bases and at J to 5 bases, leaving 5 bases not matched to a gene. CDR3 length: 15 residues. Germline CDR1 reads MDHEN; CDR2 reads SYDVKM. CDR3 DNA: TGTGCCAGCAGCCGGACTAGCGGGAGGACGGAGACCCAGTACTTC. Its protein product is CASSRTSGRTETQYF.

J is TRBJ2-7 and V is TRBV10-3, with 11 nucleotides matching TRBD2. Trimming took 8 bases from V and 3 from J; bases not matched to a gene: 3. The CDR3 is 13 amino acids. Germline V gene lookup returns CDR1 ENHRY and CDR2 SYGVKD. The CDR3 coding sequence is TGTGCCATCGGGACTAGCGGCCTCTACGAGCAGTACTTC. This codes for CAIGTSGLYEQYF.

This clone was observed a few times. The chain is built from TRBV19 and TRBJ2-2; tentative D call: TRBD1 (6 bases). Per germline, CDR1 LNHDA and CDR2 SQIVND (reference sequence). This CDR3 contains 15 residues. The V end lost 8 bases, the J end lost 6 bases, and 19 bases lay between the germline ends. The CDR3 region is CASERTDPVPGELFF. CDR3 DNA sequence: TGTGCCAGTGAAAGGACAGACCCAGTACCCGGGGAGCTGTTTTTT.

This clone was observed a handful of times. The sample holds other DNA sequences that translate to the same CDR3. The chain is built from TRBV29-1 and TRBJ2-5, with TRBD1 matching over 8 bases. CDR1 and CDR2 from the germline V gene are SQVTM and ANQGSEA. Trimming at V came to 6 bases and at J to 5 bases, leaving 5 bases not matched to a gene. This CDR3 is built from 12 residues. CDR3 sequence (DNA): TGCAGCGTCGGGACAGGCGGGGAGACCCAGTACTTC. It encodes CSVGTGGETQYF.

The chain is built from TRBV29-1 and TRBJ1-1; D unclear. The V gene lost 5 bases and the J gene lost 1 base, with 11 bases spanning the gap. The V gene's germline CDR1 is SQVTM and CDR2 ANQGSEA. This CDR3 region has 13 residues. The CDR3 region has the DNA TGCAGCGTTTATAGTCACCAGAACACTGAAGCTTTCTTT. This codes for CSVYSHQNTEAFF.

This rearrangement joins TRBV5-4 to TRBJ2-6; possibly TRBD1 for D (5 bases). CDR1 SGHNT and CDR2 YYREEE come from the germline V gene (reference sequence). The CDR3 loop spans 13 amino acids. Trimming took off 2 bases at V and 8 bases at J, with 8 bases between the two ends. CDR3 sequence reads: CASSLGVTNVLTF. The CDR3, as DNA: TGTGCCAGCAGCTTAGGGGTGACCAACGTCCTGACTTTC.

The chain combines TRBV6-1 with TRBJ2-7; D unresolved. CDR3 length equals 11 residues. Trimming cost V 2 bases and J 2 bases, with 1 base left between them. CDR1 and CDR2 from the germline V gene are MNHNS and SASEGT. CDR3 sequence: CASSEPYEQYF. CDR3 bases: TGTGCCAGCAGTGAACCCTACGAGCAGTACTTC.

This clone was picked up a small number of times. This chain uses TRBV30 with TRBJ2-5; D remains ambiguous. CDR3 size: 12 residues. In germline, CDR1 is GTSNPN, CDR2 SVGIG (reference sequence). V lost 5 bases and J 5 bases, leaving 12 bases between the germline ends. The CDR3 DNA follows: TGTGCCTGGGCCCCGACTGAGGAGACCCAGTACTTC. Translating it yields CAWAPTEETQYF.

This clone was seen a handful of times. The chain is built from TRBV5-1 and TRBJ1-1, with no clear D. This CDR3 is 14 amino acids long. Germline V gives CDR1 SGHRS, CDR2 YFSETQ. Trimming took off 2 bases at V and 1 base at J, with 9 bases between the two ends. Here the CDR3 reads CASSFRQRNTEAFF. DNA for the CDR3: TGCGCCAGCAGCTTTCGCCAGAGGAACACTGAAGCTTTCTTT.

This clone has a handful of counts. The V call is TRBV29-1, the J call TRBJ2-1, with a weak D call TRBD2 (6 bases). Germline V lookup: CDR1 SQVTM, CDR2 ANQGSEA. Trimming removed 4 bases at V and 3 bases at J, with 16 bases between. This CDR3 is 15 amino acids long. Written as DNA, the CDR3 is TGCAGCGTTGTTGGGTTAGCGGAAATCTACAATGAGCAGTTCTTC. This gives the protein CSVVGLAEIYNEQFF.